A selection of T cell receptor beta chains follows, all from one sample in a study of blood T cell repertoires in COVID-19. The protocol was immunoSEQ multiplex PCR, while the TCRdb copy is restricted to in-frame clones and leaves out a portion. The sample has 490,000 or so clones, 70% to 90% seen once. The sample comprised PBMCs or T cells enriched from blood (not recorded which). The receptors were gathered from a woman in her sixties or seventies who had recovered from COVID-19. Both conserved end residues are part of each CDR3. Fields, in order: V gene, clone size, D gene, J gene, CDR3 protein, CDR3 DNA. A D gene is named only where the DNA matches it firmly. Rows give clone size only sometimes, using once, few, many, or a class for an expanded clone.

TRBV3-1/TRBV3-2	-	TRBD1	TRBJ1-2	CASSRDRVGGYTF	TGTGCCAGCAGCCGAGACAGGGTCGGGGGCTACACCTTC
TRBV7-2	-	-	TRBJ2-3	CASSPGGADTQYF	TGTGCCAGCAGCCCAGGAGGGGCAGATACGCAGTATTTT
TRBV6-6	many	-	TRBJ1-2	CASSYSDWERGYTF	TGTGCCAGCAGTTACTCGGACTGGGAGAGAGGCTACACCTTC
TRBV9	-	-	TRBJ1-3	CASSGAGGNTIYF	TGTGCCAGCAGCGGGGCAGGTGGAAACACCATATATTTT
TRBV30	few	-	TRBJ1-6	CAWRAGEVPLHF	TGTGCCTGGAGGGCCGGCGAGGTTCCCCTCCACTTT
TRBV10-3	-	TRBD1	TRBJ1-5	CAISEASQGNQPQHF	TGTGCCATCAGTGAGGCTTCACAGGGGAATCAGCCCCAGCATTTT
TRBV7-9	-	-	TRBJ1-5	CALGGALNQPQHF	TGTGCCCTGGGGGGGGCCCTCAATCAGCCCCAGCATTTT
TRBV19	-	TRBD1	TRBJ2-7	CASREAGQASYEQYF	TGTGCCAGTAGGGAGGCGGGACAGGCGTCCTACGAGCAGTACTTC
TRBV30	few	-	TRBJ1-5	CAWSQTGANQPQHF	TGTGCCTGGAGCCAGACAGGTGCCAATCAGCCCCAGCATTTT
TRBV9	-	-	TRBJ2-1	CASSAQETRMDEQFF	TGTGCCAGCAGCGCCCAGGAGACTAGAATGGATGAGCAGTTCTTC
TRBV7-2	-	TRBD1	TRBJ2-7	CASRERWQGANEQYF	TGTGCCAGCAGGGAAAGATGGCAGGGGGCAAACGAGCAGTACTTC
TRBV20-1	-	TRBD1	TRBJ1-1	CSASSGGSEAFF	TGCAGTGCTAGTTCAGGGGGGAGTGAAGCTTTCTTT
TRBV6-1	-	-	TRBJ1-2	CASSEAWDKIYGYTF	TGTGCCAGCAGTGAAGCCTGGGACAAGATATATGGCTACACCTTC
TRBV10-3	-	TRBD1	TRBJ1-2	CAINRQGGGYTF	TGTGCCATCAACCGACAGGGCGGGGGCTACACCTTC
TRBV7-2	-	-	TRBJ2-1	CASSSQGRGYNEQFF	TGTGCCAGCAGCTCCCAGGGGAGAGGCTACAATGAGCAGTTCTTC
TRBV4-1	-	TRBD1	TRBJ1-3	CASSQRRTGTGNTIYF	TGCGCCAGCAGCCAAAGGAGGACAGGAACTGGAAACACCATATATTTT
TRBV27	-	TRBD1	TRBJ1-2	CASSLYGGQNYGYTF	TGTGCCAGCAGTTTATATGGGGGACAGAACTATGGCTACACCTTC
TRBV7-9	-	-	TRBJ2-7	CASSLSYEQYF	TGTGCCAGCAGCTTATCGTACGAGCAGTACTTC